The rows below give T cell receptor beta chains drawn from one sample of a study of blood T cell repertoires in COVID-19. The repertoire was sequenced with immunoSEQ multiplex PCR; TCRdb's copy has only in-frame clones and lacks some. This table has some 240,000 clones, approximately 83% appearing once. Sample: PBMCs or T cells enriched from blood (not recorded which). Receptors originate from a man aged 50 to 59 who had recovered from COVID-19. The CDR3 runs from the conserved cysteine through the conserved F or W. The D gene is left open where the match is weak. Clone size is stated in some rows and not others, as once, few, many or a class when expanded.

D	J	size	V	CDR3	DNA
TRBD1	TRBJ1-2	many	TRBV7-9	CASSFGQGVGYGYTF	TGTGCCAGCAGCTTCGGACAGGGGGTGGGCTATGGCTACACCTTC
.	TRBJ2-1	.	TRBV4-1	CASSQWSGSFHNEQFF	TGCGCCAGCAGCCAATGGAGCGGGTCTTTCCACAATGAGCAGTTCTTC
TRBD1	TRBJ1-1	few	TRBV7-6	CASSGSWTGEAFF	TGTGCCAGCAGCGGTAGCTGGACAGGTGAAGCTTTCTTT
TRBD1	TRBJ1-6	.	TRBV5-1	CASSLQGTGANSPLHF	TGCGCCAGCAGCTTGCAGGGGACAGGGGCCAATTCACCCCTCCACTTT
.	TRBJ1-2	.	TRBV6-1	CASSEGHGYGYTF	TGTGCCAGCAGTGAAGGACACGGCTATGGCTACACCTTC
TRBD1	TRBJ1-4	.	TRBV7-9	CASSPGQGLEKLFF	TGTGCCAGCAGCCCGGGACAGGGTCTCGAAAAACTGTTTTTT
TRBD1	TRBJ1-2	.	TRBV11-1	CASSPGTGGSNGYTF	TGTGCCAGCAGCCCCGGGACAGGGGGCTCCAATGGCTACACCTTC
.	TRBJ1-3	.	TRBV18	CASSPSITTTSGNTIYF	TGTGCCAGCTCTCCGTCGATTACTACAACTTCTGGAAACACCATATATTTT
.	TRBJ1-2	.	TRBV11-2	CASSPIRQVDYGYTF	TGTGCCAGCAGCCCTATACGACAGGTAGACTATGGCTACACCTTC
.	TRBJ2-3	.	TRBV10-3	CAISAADTQYF	TGTGCCATCAGTGCCGCAGATACGCAGTATTTT
.	TRBJ2-5	.	TRBV5-1	CASSLDRENFLVMETQYF	TGCGCCAGCAGCTTGGACAGGGAAAATTTCCTAGTGATGGAGACCCAGTACTTC
.	TRBJ1-6	.	TRBV5-4	CASSLDRSSYNSPLHF	TGTGCCAGCAGCTTGGACAGGAGCTCCTATAATTCACCCCTCCACTTT
.	TRBJ1-4	.	TRBV6-5	CASNPSGRNEKLFF	TGTGCCAGCAACCCATCCGGGAGAAATGAAAAACTGTTTTTT
.	TRBJ2-2	.	TRBV5-6	CASSSLGSYSTNTGELFF	TGTGCCAGCAGCAGCCTCGGATCTTACAGTACGAACACCGGGGAGCTGTTTTTT
TRBD1	TRBJ1-2	few	TRBV3-1/TRBV3-2	CASSQEGGGGGYTF	TGTGCCAGCAGCCAAGAAGGAGGGGGCGGTGGCTACACCTTC
.	TRBJ1-5	.	TRBV11-2	CASSPGQKQPQHF	TGTGCCAGCAGCCCCGGACAGAAGCAGCCCCAGCATTTT
TRBD2	TRBJ2-7	.	TRBV9	CASSRWGGYEQYF	TGTGCCAGCAGCCGGTGGGGGGGCTACGAGCAGTACTTC
TRBD1	TRBJ2-7	.	TRBV6-2/TRBV6-3	CASSYSTQGTTYEQYF	TGTGCCAGCAGTTACTCGACACAGGGGACGACCTACGAGCAGTACTTC
.	TRBJ2-7	once	TRBV5-1	CASSLGGPPQGYEQYF	TGCGCCAGCAGCCTGGGGGGGCCCCCTCAGGGGTACGAGCAGTACTTC
.	TRBJ1-4	.	TRBV6-5	CASSRGGEKLFF	TGTGCCAGCTCTAGGGGTGGTGAAAAACTGTTTTTT
.	TRBJ1-5	few	TRBV5-4	CASSRYGGNQPQHF	TGTGCCAGCAGCCGGTACGGGGGCAATCAGCCCCAGCATTTT
.	TRBJ1-2	.	TRBV5-1	CASSLSGAIYGYTF	TGCGCCAGCAGCTTGTCAGGGGCGATCTATGGCTACACCTTC
.	TRBJ2-3	.	TRBV27	CASSYKGHHTDTQYF	TGTGCCAGCAGTTATAAAGGACACCACACAGATACGCAGTATTTT
.	TRBJ1-2	.	TRBV19	CASKDSNYGYTF	TGTGCCAGTAAGGACAGTAACTATGGCTACACCTTC
.	TRBJ2-3	.	TRBV11-2	CASSPGRTSTDTQYF	TGTGCCAGCAGCCCCGGAAGGACTAGCACAGATACGCAGTATTTT
.	TRBJ1-2	few	TRBV5-6	CASSFGKLFTGGYTF	TGTGCCAGCAGCTTTGGAAAGCTATTTACAGGCGGCTACACCTTC
.	TRBJ1-1	.	TRBV7-9	CASTPSPNTEAFF	TGTGCCAGCACCCCCTCCCCGAACACTGAAGCTTTCTTT